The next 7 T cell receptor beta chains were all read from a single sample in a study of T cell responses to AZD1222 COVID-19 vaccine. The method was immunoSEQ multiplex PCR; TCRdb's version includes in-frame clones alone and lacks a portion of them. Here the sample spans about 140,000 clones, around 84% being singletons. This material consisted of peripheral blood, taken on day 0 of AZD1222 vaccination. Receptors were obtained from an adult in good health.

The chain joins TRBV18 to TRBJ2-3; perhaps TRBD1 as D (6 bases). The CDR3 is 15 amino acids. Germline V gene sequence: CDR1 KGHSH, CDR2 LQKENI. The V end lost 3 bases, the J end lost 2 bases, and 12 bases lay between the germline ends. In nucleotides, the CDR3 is TGTGCCAGCTCACCGGGGACACAACTCACAGATACGCAGTATTTT. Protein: CASSPGTQLTDTQYF. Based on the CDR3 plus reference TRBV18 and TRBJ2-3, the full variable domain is NAGVMQNPRHLVRRRGQEARLRCSPMKGHSHVYWYRQLPEEGLKFMVYLQKENIIDESGMPKERFSAEFPKEGPSILRIQQVVRGDSAAYFCASSPGTQLTDTQYFGPGTRLTVL.

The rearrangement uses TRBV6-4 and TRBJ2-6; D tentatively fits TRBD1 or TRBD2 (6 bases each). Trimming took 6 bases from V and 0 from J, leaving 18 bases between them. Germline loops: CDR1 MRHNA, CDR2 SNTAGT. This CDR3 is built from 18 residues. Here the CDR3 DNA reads TGTGCCAGCAGCGCCGATCCGGGGGCAAGCTCTGGGGCCAACGTCCTGACTTTC. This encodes CASSADPGASSGANVLTF.

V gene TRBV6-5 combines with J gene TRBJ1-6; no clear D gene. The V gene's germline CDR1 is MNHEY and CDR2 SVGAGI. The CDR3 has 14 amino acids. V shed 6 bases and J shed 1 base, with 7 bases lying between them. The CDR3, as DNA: TGTGCCAGCAGCAGCAGGTCCTATAATTCACCCCTCCACTTT. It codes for CASSSRSYNSPLHF.

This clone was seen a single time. The CDR3 sequence is CASRETTGELFF. The CDR3, as DNA: TGTGCCAGCAGGGAAACGACCGGGGAGCTGTTTTTT. This chain uses TRBV28 with TRBJ2-2; D gene unclear. Trimming cost V 6 bases and J 5 bases, with 7 bases left between them. The CDR3 runs 12 residues. The germline gives CDR1 MDHEN, CDR2 SYDVKM.

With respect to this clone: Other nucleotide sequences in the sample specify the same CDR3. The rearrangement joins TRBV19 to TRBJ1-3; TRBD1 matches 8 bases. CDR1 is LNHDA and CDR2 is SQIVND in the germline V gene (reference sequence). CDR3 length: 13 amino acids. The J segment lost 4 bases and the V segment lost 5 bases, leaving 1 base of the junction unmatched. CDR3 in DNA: TGTGCCAGTAGTCAGGGGGCCGGAAACACCATATATTTT. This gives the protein CASSQGAGNTIYF.

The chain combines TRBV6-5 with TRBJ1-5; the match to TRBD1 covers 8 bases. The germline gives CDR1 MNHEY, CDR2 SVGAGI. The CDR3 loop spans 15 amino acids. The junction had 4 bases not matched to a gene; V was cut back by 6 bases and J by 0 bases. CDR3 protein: CASRNRGSSNQPQHF. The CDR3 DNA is TGTGCCAGCAGGAACAGGGGGAGTAGCAATCAGCCCCAGCATTTT.

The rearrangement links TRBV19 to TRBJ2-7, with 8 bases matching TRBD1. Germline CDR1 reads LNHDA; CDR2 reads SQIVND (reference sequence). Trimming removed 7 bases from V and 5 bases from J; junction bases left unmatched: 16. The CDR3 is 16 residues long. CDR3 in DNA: TGTGCCAGTAAAGACCTACTGGGGGACAGGCTCAACGAGCAGTACTTC. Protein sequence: CASKDLLGDRLNEQYF.